These 30 T cell receptor beta chains originate from one sample sequenced in a study of cytomegalovirus exposure and HLA in healthy donors. The PCR had 60 Vbeta and 13 Jbeta primers. Assay used: immunoSEQ multiplex PCR; TCRdb lists only in-frame clones, some missing. The table has about 160,000 clones, 84% seen once. The sequenced sample consisted of PBMCs. The receptors come from a man aged 25-45 years in good health and CMV-seronegative.

The rearrangement uses TRBV10-3 and TRBJ2-2, with 10 bases aligning to TRBD1. The CDR3 is made up of 15 amino acids. Germline V CDR1 and CDR2: ENHRY, SYGVKD. With 4 bases clipped from V and 5 bases from J, the junction kept 4 bases outside the gene matches. The CDR3 nucleotides read TGTGCCATCAGTGGGACAGGGGGTGGGACCGGGGAGCTGTTTTTT. Protein product: CAISGTGGGTGELFF.

The CDR3 nucleotides read TGTGCCAGCAGCCACGGACTAGCGGGAGGTCAAGAGACCCAGTACTTC. It encodes CASSHGLAGGQETQYF. This chain joins TRBV2 and TRBJ2-5, with 14 nucleotides matching TRBD2. Germline V gene sequence: CDR1 SNHLY, CDR2 FYNNEI. The junction had 5 bases not matched to a gene; V was cut back by 6 bases and J by 2 bases. This CDR3 region has 16 residues.

This chain uses TRBV6-4 with TRBJ1-6; D remains ambiguous. The CDR3 spans 15 residues. The germline CDR1 and CDR2 sequences are MRHNA and SNTAGT. Trimming cost V 2 bases and J 3 bases, with 8 bases left between them. DNA of the CDR3: TGTGCCAGCAGTGACAGCCGGGACTATAATTCACCCCTCCACTTT. Translated, it gives CASSDSRDYNSPLHF.

This clone was counted only a few times. This chain links TRBV4-1 with TRBJ1-1; 9 positions match TRBD1. Trimming at V came to 3 bases and at J to 4 bases, leaving 6 bases not matched to a gene. CDR1 is MGHRA and CDR2 is YSYEKL in the germline V gene. The CDR3 sequence is 15 residues long. This chain's CDR3 is CASSQRQGVPTEAFF. The CDR3 nucleotides are TGCGCCAGCAGCCAGCGACAGGGGGTACCCACTGAAGCTTTCTTT.

The V and J genes are TRBV9 and TRBJ1-2; D gene ambiguous. This CDR3 comprises 13 residues. V lost 4 bases and J 3 bases, leaving 10 bases between the germline ends. Germline lookup yields CDR1 SGDLS and CDR2 YYNGEE. CDR3: CASSRRGYYGYTF. CDR3 bases: TGTGCCAGCAGCCGGCGAGGGTACTATGGCTACACCTTC.

This clone was seen more than once but under ten times. This chain joins TRBV5-5 and TRBJ1-2; D unresolved. The CDR3 loop spans 13 amino acids. Germline-derived CDR1 and CDR2 are SGHKS and YYEKEE (reference sequence). The V end was cut by 4 bases, the J end by 8 bases, with 15 bases between. The CDR3, as DNA: TGTGCCAGCAGCGCCGGCGGGGTATGGGGCTACACCTTC. It codes for CASSAGGVWGYTF.

The gene calls are TRBV5-5 and TRBJ2-7; D is unresolved. Trimming took 0 bases from V and 2 from J, leaving 3 bases between them. The CDR3 loop spans 12 amino acids. The germline CDR1 and CDR2 sequences are SGHKS and YYEKEE (reference sequence). In DNA, the CDR3 is TGTGCCAGCAGCTTGGGCGCCTACGAGCAGTACTTC. Translated: CASSLGAYEQYF. The variable domain in full, completed from reference TRBV5-5 and TRBJ2-7, reads DAGVTQSPTHLIKTRGQQVTLRCSPISGHKSVSWYQQVLGQGPQFIFQYYEKEERGRGNFPDRFSARQFPNYSSELNVNALLLGDSALYLCASSLGAYEQYFGPGTRLTVT.

CDR3 protein: CASSLASGPTYEQYF. CDR3 nucleotides: TGTGCCAGCAGCTTAGCTAGCGGGCCTACCTACGAGCAGTACTTC. The chain uses TRBV7-6 and TRBJ2-7; 7 bases fit TRBD2. The CDR3 loop spans 15 amino acids. With 0 bases clipped from V and 2 bases from J, the junction kept 4 bases outside the gene matches. Per germline, CDR1 SGHVS and CDR2 FNYEAQ.

This clone was seen only a few times. Other DNA sequences in this specimen translate into the identical CDR3. This chain uses TRBV18 with TRBJ1-1; 7 bases match TRBD1. Per the germline V gene, CDR1 is KGHSH and CDR2 is LQKENI. Trimming took 1 base from V and 5 from J; bases not matched to a gene: 1. This CDR3 comprises 13 residues. CDR3 sequence (DNA): TGTGCCAGCTCACCACGACAGGGTACTGAAGCTTTCTTT. Its protein is CASSPRQGTEAFF.

The table lists this clone with a count of one. The chain carries TRBV2 and TRBJ2-7; D ambiguous. The germline gives CDR1 SNHLY, CDR2 FYNNEI. V lost 3 bases and J lost 0, with 6 bases in between. CDR3 size: 13 residues. The CDR3: CASSESYSYEQYF. CDR3 DNA sequence: TGTGCCAGCAGTGAGAGCTACTCCTACGAGCAGTACTTC.

The chain employs TRBV7-3 and TRBJ1-1; D perhaps matches TRBD1 (6 bases). This CDR3 has 14 residues. Germline V gives CDR1 SGHTA, CDR2 FQGTGA. V lost 5 bases and J 5 bases, leaving 15 bases between the germline ends. The CDR3: CASSLQGEGTEAFF. CDR3 DNA: TGTGCCAGCAGCCTACAGGGCGAGGGGACTGAAGCTTTCTTT.

The V and J genes are TRBV7-2 and TRBJ2-7; possibly TRBD1 for D (6 bases). The germline V and J ends were trimmed by 5 bases and 1 base, with 15 bases remaining between them. Germline V gene lookup returns CDR1 SGHTA and CDR2 FQGNSA. The CDR3 has 15 amino acids. CDR3 DNA sequence: TGTGCCAGCAGCCACTCCGACAGGTTATCCTACGAGCAGTACTTC. Protein: CASSHSDRLSYEQYF.

This clone was seen more than once but under ten times. The rearrangement joins TRBV2 to TRBJ1-6; D ambiguous. The germline V gene has CDR1 SNHLY and CDR2 FYNNEI. V dropped 5 bases and J dropped 0 bases, with 14 bases sitting between them. This CDR3 contains 17 residues. The CDR3 DNA reads as TGTGCCAGCAGTTCCCAGACGGGGAGCTCCTATAATTCACCCCTCCACTTT. It specifies CASSSQTGSSYNSPLHF.

This rearrangement joins TRBV11-3 to TRBJ1-2; no clear D. Trimming cost V 5 bases and J 10 bases, with 17 bases left between them. There are 13 residues in the CDR3. The germline gives CDR1 SGHNT, CDR2 YENEEA. The CDR3 region has the DNA TGTGCCAGCAGCCGGAGGGCCTCGTCGGACTACACCTTC. It is translated as CASSRRASSDYTF.

The chain couples TRBV7-9 to TRBJ2-1; TRBD2 aligns across 10 bases. The CDR3 covers 16 residues. Germline V gene sequence: CDR1 SEHNR, CDR2 FQNEAQ (reference sequence). V shed 5 bases and J 4 bases; nucleotides not matched to a gene: 8. The CDR3 DNA reads as TGTGCCAGCAGCCGAAAACTAGCGGGGTCATACAATGAGCAGTTCTTC. This encodes CASSRKLAGSYNEQFF.

The chain has TRBV27 and TRBJ2-1; TRBD2 agrees at 8 bases. CDR1 MNHEY and CDR2 SMNVEV come from the germline V gene (reference sequence). J gave up 2 bases and V 1 base, and 1 base lay outside the gene matches. The CDR3 consists of 15 residues. The CDR3: CASSLLREAYNEQFF. CDR3 sequence (DNA): TGTGCCAGCAGTTTATTGCGGGAGGCCTACAATGAGCAGTTCTTC.

The chain is built from TRBV2 and TRBJ1-1; no definite D call. Per the germline V gene, CDR1 is SNHLY and CDR2 is FYNNEI. The V and J ends lost 8 bases and 3 bases respectively, with 10 bases between them. The CDR3 sequence is 12 residues long. CDR3 residues: CASGEMDTEAFF. The CDR3 bases are TGTGCCAGCGGAGAGATGGACACTGAAGCTTTCTTT.

V is TRBV30 and J is TRBJ2-5; 9 bases are shared with TRBD1. CDR3 length: 14 residues. Germline CDR1 and CDR2: GTSNPN and SVGIG (reference sequence). The J segment lost 5 bases and the V segment lost 5 bases, leaving 9 bases of the junction unmatched. CDR3 nucleotide sequence: TGTGCCTGGTTCCACAGGGGGCGCGGGGAGACCCAGTACTTC. Encoded protein: CAWFHRGRGETQYF.

The rearrangement links TRBV2 to TRBJ1-2; D may be TRBD1 (5 bases). CDR3 length: 16 residues. Trimming left V 1 base short and J 2 bases short, with 14 bases between. CDR1 SNHLY and CDR2 FYNNEI come from the germline V gene. The CDR3 sequence: CASSEGGGGVNYGYTF. CDR3 sequence (DNA): TGTGCCAGCAGTGAAGGAGGCGGGGGTGTAAACTATGGCTACACCTTC.

DNA for the CDR3: TGTGCCAGCAGCTTGGGTTGGCAGGGGAAGGACGAGCAGTACTTC. Protein product: CASSLGWQGKDEQYF. This chain links TRBV5-4 with TRBJ2-7; D perhaps matches TRBD1 (6 bases). Trimming removed 0 bases from V and 5 bases from J, with 15 bases in between. The CDR3 totals 15 residues. From germline, CDR1 is SGHNT and CDR2 YYREEE (reference sequence).

This chain's CDR3 is CASSLDGTGDYGYTF. In DNA form, the CDR3 reads TGTGCCAGCAGCTTAGACGGGACAGGGGACTATGGCTACACCTTC. The chain joins TRBV11-2 to TRBJ1-2; TRBD1 aligns across 10 bases. J lost 3 bases, V lost 0 bases, and 1 base had no gene match. Germline V lookup: CDR1 SGHAT, CDR2 FQNNGV. The CDR3 has 15 residues.

The CDR3: CASSATGNYGYTF. CDR3 DNA sequence: TGTGCCAGCAGCGCGACAGGGAACTATGGCTACACCTTC. The chain carries TRBV5-6 and TRBJ1-2, with TRBD1 identical over 7 bases. Trimming removed 4 bases from V and 2 bases from J; junction bases left unmatched: 2. Germline V gene lookup returns CDR1 SGHDT and CDR2 YYEEEE. There are 13 residues in the CDR3.

This clone is a singleton in its sample. This rearrangement joins TRBV5-1 to TRBJ2-1, with 9 bases that match TRBD2. The germline V gene encodes CDR1 SGHRS and CDR2 YFSETQ. V shed 7 bases, J shed 7 bases, and the junction held 9 bases outside the gene matches. This CDR3 comprises 14 residues. CDR3: CASRAGGPPNEQFF. The CDR3 DNA sequence: TGCGCCAGCCGGGCGGGAGGGCCTCCGAATGAGCAGTTCTTC.

This clone was detected only once. In nucleotides, the CDR3 is TGCGCCAGCAGCTTCAGCGGGGGCACTGAAGCTTTCTTT. Protein: CASSFSGGTEAFF. This chain links TRBV5-1 with TRBJ1-1, with a possible D match to TRBD1 (5 bases). The germline V gene has CDR1 SGHRS and CDR2 YFSETQ. The CDR3 contains 13 residues. Trimming removed 2 bases from V and 4 bases from J, with 9 bases in between. The full variable domain, rest sourced from reference TRBV5-1 and TRBJ1-1, is KAGVTQTPRYLIKTRGQQVTLSCSPISGHRSVSWYQQTPGQGLQFLFEYFSETQRNKGNFPGRFSGRQFSNSRSEMNVSTLELGDSALYLCASSFSGGTEAFFGQGTRLTVV.

The chain combines TRBV29-1 with TRBJ2-3, with TRBD1 matching 8 bases. This CDR3 has 16 residues. V gave up 1 base and J gave up 3 bases; unmatched junction bases: 9. Germline CDR1 SQVTM, CDR2 ANQGSEA. The chain's CDR3 is CSVEAPGGGGTDTQYF. CDR3 in DNA: TGCAGCGTTGAAGCCCCAGGGGGCGGAGGGACAGATACGCAGTATTTT.

The V and J genes are TRBV18 and TRBJ1-2; D uncertain. The germline V gene has CDR1 KGHSH and CDR2 LQKENI. The length of the CDR3 is 15 residues. V lost 3 bases and J lost 0, with 11 bases in between. Written as DNA, the CDR3 is TGTGCCAGCTCACCGTTATTAGAAGCTAACTATGGCTACACCTTC. Translation: CASSPLLEANYGYTF.

The chain uses TRBV6-5 and TRBJ1-1; perhaps TRBD1 as D (5 bases). The V and J ends lost 4 bases and 7 bases respectively, with 13 bases between them. CDR3 length: 13 residues. Germline-derived CDR1 and CDR2 are MNHEY and SVGAGI. The CDR3, as DNA: TGTGCCAGCAGTTCAACATTCCAGGGTGAAGCTTTCTTT. Amino acids: CASSSTFQGEAFF.

The chain combines TRBV6-1 with TRBJ1-5; 8 positions match TRBD1. Germline loops: CDR1 MNHNS, CDR2 SASEGT. The CDR3 has 15 amino acids. With V trimmed by 2 bases and J by 4 bases, 4 bases remained unmatched. The CDR3 sequence is CASSEPGQANQPQHF. In nucleotides, the CDR3 is TGTGCCAGCAGTGAACCGGGACAGGCAAATCAGCCCCAGCATTTT.

The CDR3 DNA reads TGTGCCAGCAGCTTGGGAGGGCAAGAGACCCAGTACTTC. It encodes CASSLGGQETQYF. This chain uses TRBV5-4 with TRBJ2-5; D perhaps matches TRBD2 (5 bases). The germline CDR1 and CDR2 sequences are SGHNT and YYREEE (reference sequence). Trimming cost V 0 bases and J 2 bases, with 5 bases left between them. The CDR3 extends over 13 amino acids.

J is TRBJ2-6 and V is TRBV28, with D possibly matching TRBD1 (6 bases). The V end was cut by 7 bases, the J end by 4 bases, with 17 bases between. This CDR3 is built from 16 residues. CDR1 and CDR2 from the germline V gene are MDHEN and SYDVKM. The CDR3 nucleotides are TGTGCCAGCACCCCGGCAGGGGAATCCGGGGCCAACGTCCTGACTTTC. As protein: CASTPAGESGANVLTF.